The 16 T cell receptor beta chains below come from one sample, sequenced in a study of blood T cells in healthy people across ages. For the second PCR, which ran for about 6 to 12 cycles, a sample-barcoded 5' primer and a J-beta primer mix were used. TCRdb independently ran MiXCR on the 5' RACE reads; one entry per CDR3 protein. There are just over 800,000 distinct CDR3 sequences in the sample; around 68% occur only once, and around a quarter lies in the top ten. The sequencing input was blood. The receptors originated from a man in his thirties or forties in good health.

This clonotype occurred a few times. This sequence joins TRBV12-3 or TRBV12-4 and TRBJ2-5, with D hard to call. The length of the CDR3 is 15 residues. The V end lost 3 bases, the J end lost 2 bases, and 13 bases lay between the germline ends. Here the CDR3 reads CASSFRVGIQETQYF. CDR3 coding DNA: TGTGCCAGCAGTTTTCGTGTGGGGATTCAAGAGACCCAGTACTTC.

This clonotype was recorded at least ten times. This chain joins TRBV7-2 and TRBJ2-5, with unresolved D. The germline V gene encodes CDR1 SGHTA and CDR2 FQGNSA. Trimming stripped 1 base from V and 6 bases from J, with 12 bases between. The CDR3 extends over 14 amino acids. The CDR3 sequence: CASSLGGNTKTQYF. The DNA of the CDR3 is TGTGCCAGCAGCTTAGGTGGCAACACAAAGACCCAGTACTTC.

The DNA for the CDR3 is TGTGCCAGCAGCCAAGGGAGGGGTAATTCACCCCTCCACTTT. Translating it yields CASSQGRGNSPLHF. This rearrangement joins TRBV3-1 to TRBJ1-6; D may be TRBD1 (5 bases). V lost 1 base and J 6 bases, leaving 7 bases between the germline ends. Germline values: CDR1 LGHDT, CDR2 YNNKEL (reference sequence). The CDR3 consists of 14 residues.

The CDR3 nucleotides are TGTGCCAGCAGCCAAGGAACTTGGACAGGGAATTCACCCCTCCACTTT. Translation gives CASSQGTWTGNSPLHF. The rearrangement joins TRBV3-1 to TRBJ1-6, with 8 nucleotides matching TRBD1. Unmatched junction bases numbered 6, after V lost 1 base and J lost 7 bases. The CDR3 is 16 amino acids. Germline values: CDR1 LGHDT, CDR2 YNNKEL (reference sequence).

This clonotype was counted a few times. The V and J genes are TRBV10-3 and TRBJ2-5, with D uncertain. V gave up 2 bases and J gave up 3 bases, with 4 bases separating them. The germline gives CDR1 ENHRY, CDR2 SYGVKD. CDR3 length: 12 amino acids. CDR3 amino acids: CAISEGEETQYF. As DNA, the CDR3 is TGTGCCATCAGTGAGGGGGAAGAGACCCAGTACTTC.

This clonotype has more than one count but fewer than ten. DNA of the CDR3: TGTGCCAGCAGTTTAAGGCCACAGGGATCCTCCTACGAGCAGTACTTC. This translates into CASSLRPQGSSYEQYF. V gene TRBV27 combines with J gene TRBJ2-7; D possibly corresponds to TRBD1 (6 bases). The CDR3 runs to 16 residues. The V gene lost 2 bases and the J gene lost 0 bases, with 14 bases spanning the gap. Looked up from germline, CDR1 is MNHEY and CDR2 is SMNVEV (reference sequence).

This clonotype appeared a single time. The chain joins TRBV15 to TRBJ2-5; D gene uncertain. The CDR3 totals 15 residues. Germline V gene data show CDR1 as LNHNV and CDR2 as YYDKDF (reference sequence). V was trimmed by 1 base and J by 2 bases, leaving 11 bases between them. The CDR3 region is CATSRGGRSQETQYF. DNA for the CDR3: TGTGCCACCAGCAGAGGGGGAAGGAGTCAAGAGACCCAGTACTTC.

The CDR3 sequence: CASSPWERGASATQYF. CDR3 bases: TGTGCCAGCAGCCCCTGGGAGCGGGGGGCATCAGCGACCCAGTACTTC. The genes are TRBV7-2 and TRBJ2-5, with TRBD2 matching over 9 bases. This CDR3 is 16 amino acids long. Per the germline V gene, CDR1 is SGHTA and CDR2 is FQGNSA. V shed 5 bases and J 7 bases; nucleotides not matched to a gene: 14.

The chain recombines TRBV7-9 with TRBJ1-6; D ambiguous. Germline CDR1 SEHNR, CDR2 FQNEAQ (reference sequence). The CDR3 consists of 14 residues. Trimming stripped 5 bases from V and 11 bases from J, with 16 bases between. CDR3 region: CASSPPLLEAPLHF. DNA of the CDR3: TGTGCCAGCAGCCCACCCCTCTTAGAGGCACCCCTCCACTTT.

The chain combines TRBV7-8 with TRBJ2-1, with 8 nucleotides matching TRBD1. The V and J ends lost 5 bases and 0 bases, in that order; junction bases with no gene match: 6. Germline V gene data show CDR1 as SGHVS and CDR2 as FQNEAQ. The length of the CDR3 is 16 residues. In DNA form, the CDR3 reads TGTGCCAGCAGCGGGGGGACAGGAAGCTCCTACAATGAGCAGTTCTTC. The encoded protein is CASSGGTGSSYNEQFF.

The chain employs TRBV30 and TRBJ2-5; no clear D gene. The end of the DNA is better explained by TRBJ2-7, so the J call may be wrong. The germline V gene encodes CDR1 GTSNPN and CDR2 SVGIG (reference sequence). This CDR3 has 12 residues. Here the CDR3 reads CAWSGATSEQYF. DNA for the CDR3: TGTGCCTGGAGTGGAGCAACGAGCGAGCAGTACTTC.

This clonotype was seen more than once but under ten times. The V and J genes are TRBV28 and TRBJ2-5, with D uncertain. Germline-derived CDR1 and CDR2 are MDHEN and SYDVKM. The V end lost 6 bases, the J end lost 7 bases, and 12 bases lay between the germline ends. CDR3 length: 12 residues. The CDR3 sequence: CASSRPWGTQYF. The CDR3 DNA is TGTGCCAGCAGCCGGCCCTGGGGGACCCAGTACTTC.

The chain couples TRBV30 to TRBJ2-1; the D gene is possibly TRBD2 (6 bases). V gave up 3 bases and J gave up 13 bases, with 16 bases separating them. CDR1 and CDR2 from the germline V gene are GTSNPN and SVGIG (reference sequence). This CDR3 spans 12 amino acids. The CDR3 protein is CAWRALAEGQFF. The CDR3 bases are TGTGCCTGGAGGGCCTTAGCGGAGGGACAGTTCTTC.

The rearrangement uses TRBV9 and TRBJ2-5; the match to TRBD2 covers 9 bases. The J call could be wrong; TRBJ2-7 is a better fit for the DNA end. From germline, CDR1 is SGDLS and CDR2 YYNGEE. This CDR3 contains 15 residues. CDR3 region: CASSPGSGGLHEQYF. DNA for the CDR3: TGTGCCAGCAGCCCTGGGAGCGGGGGGCTCCACGAGCAGTACTTC.

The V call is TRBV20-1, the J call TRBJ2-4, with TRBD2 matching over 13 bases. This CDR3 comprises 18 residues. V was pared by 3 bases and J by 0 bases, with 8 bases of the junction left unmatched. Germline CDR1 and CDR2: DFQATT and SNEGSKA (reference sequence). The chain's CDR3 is CSASGTSGATLAKNIQYF. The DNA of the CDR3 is TGCAGTGCTAGTGGGACTAGCGGGGCTACCCTAGCCAAAAACATTCAGTACTTC.

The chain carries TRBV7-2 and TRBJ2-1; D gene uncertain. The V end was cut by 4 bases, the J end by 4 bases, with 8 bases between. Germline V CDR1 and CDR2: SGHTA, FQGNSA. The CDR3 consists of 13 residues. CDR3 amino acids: CASSWIGYNEQFF. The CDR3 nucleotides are TGTGCCAGCAGCTGGATCGGGTACAATGAGCAGTTCTTC.